The 10 T cell receptor beta chains below come from one sample, sequenced in a study of beta chain features in type 1 diabetes. Expressed TCRB transcripts got sequenced, as all isolated RNA was reverse transcribed. Measured with immunoSEQ multiplex PCR; TCRdb has only the in-frame clones, and not every one. This sample has approximately 330,000 clones, with 9.5% to 12% found just once. The sequenced sample was naive CD4+ T cells from blood. Receptors were obtained from a woman aged 25 to 39 in good health.

The chain carries TRBV6-5 and TRBJ2-7; tentatively, D is TRBD2 (6 bases). Germline V gene sequence: CDR1 MNHEY, CDR2 SVGAGI. V lost 8 bases and J lost 1, with 12 bases in between. The length of the CDR3 is 13 residues. CDR3 coding DNA: TGTGCCAGCCGGGACTTCCCGTCCTACGAGCAGTACTTC. Translated: CASRDFPSYEQYF.

J is TRBJ2-7 and V is TRBV4-2; D unresolved. CDR3 length: 12 residues. V was trimmed by 0 bases and J by 3 bases, leaving 3 bases between them. CDR1 and CDR2 from the germline V gene are LGHNA and YNFKEQ. The CDR3 DNA follows: TGTGCCAGCAGCCAAGATAACTACGAGCAGTACTTC. Residues: CASSQDNYEQYF.

This clone came up a few times. The DNA of the CDR3 is TGTGCCAGCAGCTTTGCGGGAGGGTTGGTCTCTAGCACAGATACGCAGTATTTT. Residues: CASSFAGGLVSSTDTQYF. The chain links TRBV7-9 to TRBJ2-3, with TRBD2 matching over 9 bases. V lost 3 bases, J lost 0 bases, and 10 bases stayed unmatched. CDR1 is SEHNR, CDR2 FQNEAQ, per germline (reference sequence). The CDR3 totals 18 residues.

This clone appeared a few times. The rearrangement links TRBV9 to TRBJ2-6; 7 nucleotides line up with TRBD2. The germline V gene has CDR1 SGDLS and CDR2 YYNGEE. With 5 bases clipped from V and 2 bases from J, the junction kept 1 base outside the gene matches. This CDR3 region has 14 residues. The CDR3 sequence: CASSRGAGANVLTF. CDR3 DNA: TGTGCCAGCAGTCGGGGGGCTGGGGCCAACGTCCTGACTTTC.

This chain connects TRBV18 to TRBJ2-7; perhaps TRBD2 as D (5 bases). V lost 3 bases and J 3 bases, leaving 12 bases between the germline ends. Germline V gene data show CDR1 as KGHSH and CDR2 as LQKENI. The CDR3 loop spans 14 amino acids. This chain's CDR3 is CASSPLEGIYEQYF. The CDR3 bases are TGTGCCAGCTCACCCCTCGAGGGTATCTACGAGCAGTACTTC.

This clone appeared a few times. The rearrangement links TRBV5-6 to TRBJ2-5; TRBD2 is a possible D gene (6 bases). The CDR3 runs 12 residues. Germline CDR1 and CDR2: SGHDT and YYEEEE. Trimming shortened V by 5 bases and J by 3 bases, and 8 bases separated the two germline ends. CDR3 sequence (DNA): TGTGCCAGCAGGTGGGGGGAAGAGACCCAGTACTTC. As protein: CASRWGEETQYF. The complete variable domain, with remaining parts taken from reference TRBV5-6 and TRBJ2-5, reads DAGVTQSPTHLIKTRGQQVTLRCSPKSGHDTVSWYQQALGQGPQFIFQYYEEEERQRGNFPDRFSGHQFPNYSSELNVNALLLGDSALYLCASRWGEETQYFGPGTRLLVL.

This clone has just one count. The CDR3 protein is CASSRGQGVRETQYF. The CDR3 DNA follows: TGCGCCAGCAGCAGGGGACAGGGGGTCAGAGAGACCCAGTACTTC. The rearrangement uses TRBV5-1 and TRBJ2-5; TRBD1 agrees at 11 bases. The CDR3 extends over 15 amino acids. Germline V gene sequence: CDR1 SGHRS, CDR2 YFSETQ. V trimming: 4 bases; J trimming: 4 bases; junction bases outside the gene matches: 6.

In this sample, this clone turned up a few times. This rearrangement joins TRBV28 to TRBJ2-7, with D perhaps TRBD2 (5 bases). The V end lost 8 bases, the J end lost 3 bases, and 8 bases lay between the germline ends. This CDR3 contains 11 residues. Germline V gene sequence: CDR1 MDHEN, CDR2 SYDVKM. The CDR3 loop reads CASGGLYEQYF. The CDR3 nucleotides are TGTGCCAGCGGAGGACTCTACGAGCAGTACTTC.

This clone was counted a few times. This rearrangement joins TRBV5-1 to TRBJ2-7, with 11 bases aligning to TRBD2. The germline gives CDR1 SGHRS, CDR2 YFSETQ. With 7 bases clipped from V and 3 bases from J, the junction kept 9 bases outside the gene matches. The CDR3 spans 15 residues. The CDR3 here is CASGWIAGGRYEQYF. As DNA, the CDR3 is TGCGCCAGCGGTTGGATAGCGGGAGGGCGCTACGAGCAGTACTTC.

In this sample, this clone turned up a few times. The CDR3: CASSMKGGLNTGELFF. DNA of the CDR3: TGTGCCAGTAGTATGAAGGGAGGATTGAACACCGGGGAGCTGTTTTTT. The chain has TRBV19 and TRBJ2-2; D is possibly TRBD2 (6 bases). The germline CDR1 and CDR2 sequences are LNHDA and SQIVND (reference sequence). The CDR3 extends over 16 amino acids. V shed 3 bases and J shed 1 base, with 12 bases lying between them.